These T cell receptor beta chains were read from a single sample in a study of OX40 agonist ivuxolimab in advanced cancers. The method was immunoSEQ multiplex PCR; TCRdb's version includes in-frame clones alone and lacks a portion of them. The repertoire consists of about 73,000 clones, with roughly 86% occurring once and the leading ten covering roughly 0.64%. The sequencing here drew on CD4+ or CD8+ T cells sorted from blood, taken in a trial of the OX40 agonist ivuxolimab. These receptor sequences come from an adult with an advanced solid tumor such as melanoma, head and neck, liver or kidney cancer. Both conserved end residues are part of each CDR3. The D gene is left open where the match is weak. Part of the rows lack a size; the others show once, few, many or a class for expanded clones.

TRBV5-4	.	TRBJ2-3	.	CASSLAGTDTQYF	TGTGCCAGCAGCTTGGCGGGGACAGATACGCAGTATTTT
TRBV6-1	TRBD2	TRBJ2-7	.	CASLRAGGAYEQYF	TGTGCCAGCCTCCGAGCTGGGGGGGCCTACGAGCAGTACTTC
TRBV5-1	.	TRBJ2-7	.	CASSFQTQYEQYF	TGCGCCAGCAGCTTTCAAACACAGTACGAGCAGTACTTC
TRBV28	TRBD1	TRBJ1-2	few	CASSLSGQGRGYTF	TGTGCCAGCAGTTTATCTGGACAGGGTCGCGGCTACACCTTC
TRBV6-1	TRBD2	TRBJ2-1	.	CASSEFAGGIYNEQFF	TGTGCCAGCAGTGAATTTGCGGGGGGGATCTACAATGAGCAGTTCTTC
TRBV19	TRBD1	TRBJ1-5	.	CASSTQGNSNQPQHF	TGTGCCAGTAGTACACAGGGGAATAGCAATCAGCCCCAGCATTTT
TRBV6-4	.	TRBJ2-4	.	CASSDFRGSIQYF	TGTGCCAGCAGTGACTTCAGGGGTAGCATTCAGTACTTC
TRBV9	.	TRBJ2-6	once	CASSVGLGSSGANVLTF	TGTGCCAGCAGCGTAGGTCTGGGCAGCTCTGGGGCCAACGTCCTGACTTTC
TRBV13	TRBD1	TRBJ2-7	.	CASSRASGGEQYF	TGTGCCAGCAGCCGGGCCTCAGGGGGCGAGCAGTACTTC
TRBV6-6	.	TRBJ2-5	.	CASSIPETGQETQYF	TGTGCCAGCAGCATCCCCGAGACAGGTCAAGAGACCCAGTACTTC
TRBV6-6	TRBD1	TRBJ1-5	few	CASSETGSPNQPQHF	TGTGCCAGCAGTGAGACAGGGAGCCCAAATCAGCCCCAGCATTTT
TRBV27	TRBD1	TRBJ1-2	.	CASSLGQGGGYTF	TGTGCCAGCAGTTTAGGACAGGGAGGCGGCTACACCTTC
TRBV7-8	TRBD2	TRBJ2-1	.	CASSLALAETHEQFF	TGTGCCAGCAGCTTAGCTCTAGCGGAGACGCATGAGCAGTTCTTC
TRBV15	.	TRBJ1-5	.	CATSRGQAQPQHF	TGTGCCACCAGCAGAGGACAAGCTCAGCCCCAGCATTTT
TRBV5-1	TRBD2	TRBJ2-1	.	CASSSGLVGDEQFF	TGCGCCAGCAGCTCGGGACTAGTGGGGGATGAGCAGTTCTTC
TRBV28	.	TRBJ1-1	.	CASSFRGQARNTEAFF	TGTGCCAGCAGTTTCCGTGGGCAGGCTCGGAACACTGAAGCTTTCTTT
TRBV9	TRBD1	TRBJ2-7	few	CASSTRDRTYEQYF	TGTGCCAGCAGCACGCGGGACAGGACCTACGAGCAGTACTTC
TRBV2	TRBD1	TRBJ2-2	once	CASSEQGAVTGELFF	TGTGCCAGCAGTGAACAGGGGGCGGTCACCGGGGAGCTGTTTTTT
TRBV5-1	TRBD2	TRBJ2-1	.	CASMDERGSFSYNEQFF	TGCGCCAGCATGGACGAGCGGGGGTCCTTCTCCTACAATGAGCAGTTCTTC
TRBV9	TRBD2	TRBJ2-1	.	CASSADPRGGWDEQFF	TGTGCCAGCAGCGCCGACCCGCGGGGGGGCTGGGATGAGCAGTTCTTC
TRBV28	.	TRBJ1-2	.	CASSSTGQNGYTF	TGTGCCAGCAGTTCCACGGGGCAGAATGGCTACACCTTC
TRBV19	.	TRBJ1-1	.	CASSRWGGTEAFF	TGTGCCAGTAGTCGATGGGGCGGCACTGAAGCTTTCTTT
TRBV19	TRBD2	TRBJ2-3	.	CASSMPGLAGFTDTQYF	TGTGCCAGTAGTATGCCGGGACTAGCGGGTTTCACAGATACGCAGTATTTT
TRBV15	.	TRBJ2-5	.	CATSSGGGEIETQYF	TGTGCCACCAGCAGTGGGGGTGGGGAGATAGAGACCCAGTACTTC
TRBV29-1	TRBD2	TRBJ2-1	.	CSAVSGGRSYNEQFF	TGCAGCGCAGTTAGCGGGGGGCGCTCCTACAATGAGCAGTTCTTC
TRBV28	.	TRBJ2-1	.	CASSLKFWRGEQFF	TGTGCCAGCAGTTTAAAGTTTTGGCGGGGTGAGCAGTTCTTC
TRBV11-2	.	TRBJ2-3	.	CASSLDRQGPQYF	TGTGCCAGCAGCTTAGATCGCCAGGGACCGCAGTATTTT